Described below is a single T cell receptor (beta chain) sequence and its context. Its cognate antigen is unknown. The V and J ends lost 0 bases and 6 bases respectively, with 8 bases between them. Germline CDR1 is SGHRS and CDR2 is YFSETQ. The CDR3 runs to 13 residues. Only in-frame clones appear in the TCRdb table, and some are missing; sequencing was by immunoSEQ multiplex PCR. The profile shows 15,000 to 16,000 clones, less than 90% of them singletons. These data are taken from a study of T cells in narcolepsy. Overall study findings and caveats: Same-patient CSF and blood CD4+ T cell clonotypes included HCRT-specific and TRIB2-specific autoreactive ones.

The TCR was taken from a human donor in good health. Sequencing input: memory (CD45RA-) CD4+ T cells from blood. The chain carries TRBV5-1 and TRBJ2-3, with D hard to call. As DNA, the CDR3 is TGCGCCAGCAGCTTGGGGGCTCCCGATACGCAGTATTTT. Protein: CASSLGAPDTQYF.